These 10 T cell receptor beta chains share one sample of origin, sequenced in a study of identical twins. TCRdb reprocessed the 5' RACE reads with MiXCR, giving one entry per CDR3 protein. The sample shows some 1,700,000 distinct CDR3 sequences, roughly 35% of them seen only once. Sequencing was done on a sample of cord blood. The receptors were sampled from a newborn girl in good health.

The chain is built from TRBV9 and TRBJ2-7, with D unclear. Germline V gives CDR1 SGDLS, CDR2 YYNGEE. The CDR3 consists of 16 residues. Trimming pared 0 bases from V and 0 bases from J, leaving 13 bases between. The CDR3 coding sequence is TGTGCCAGCAGCGTAGACGCGGCAGTTTCCTCCTACGAGCAGTACTTC. Protein: CASSVDAAVSSYEQYF. The entire variable domain, with the rest obtained from reference TRBV9 and TRBJ2-7, is as follows: DSGVTQTPKHLITATGQRVTLRCSPRSGDLSVYWYQQSLDQGLQFLIQYYNGEERAKGNILERFSAQQFPDLHSELNLSSLELGDSALYFCASSVDAAVSSYEQYFGPGTRLTVT.

In its sample, this clonotype was seen a few times. V usage is TRBV7-2 and J usage is TRBJ2-3; TRBD2 matches at 8 bases. Germline loops: CDR1 SGHTA, CDR2 FQGNSA. This CDR3 comprises 16 residues. V lost 2 bases, J lost 6 bases, and 10 bases stayed unmatched. CDR3 in amino acids: CASSLIPGGNGDTQYF. In nucleotides, the CDR3 is TGTGCCAGCAGCTTAATACCGGGAGGGAATGGGGATACGCAGTATTTT.

This clonotype has a handful of counts. The V and J genes are TRBV6-1 and TRBJ1-4; D may be TRBD1 (5 bases). The V gene lost 6 bases and the J gene lost 6 bases, with 17 bases spanning the gap. The CDR3 has 15 amino acids. Germline assignment: CDR1 MNHNS and CDR2 SASEGT. Written as DNA, the CDR3 is TGTGCCAGCAGGACCGCCACAGGCTTATATGAAAAACTGTTTTTT. Amino acids: CASRTATGLYEKLFF.

This clonotype was found many times. This chain uses TRBV29-1 with TRBJ2-7, with D unresolved. Germline assignment: CDR1 SQVTM and CDR2 ANQGSEA. The CDR3 extends over 12 amino acids. Deletions cut 7 bases from V and 0 bases from J, with 10 bases between. DNA of the CDR3: TGCAGCGCACAGACGGTCTCCTACGAGCAGTACTTC. As protein: CSAQTVSYEQYF.

The chain carries TRBV9 and TRBJ1-2, with 7 bases aligning to TRBD1. The CDR3 sequence is 12 residues long. The V and J ends lost 3 bases and 6 bases, in that order; junction bases with no gene match: 2. Per the germline V gene, CDR1 is SGDLS and CDR2 is YYNGEE. This CDR3 reads CASSEQGHGYTF. CDR3 coding DNA: TGTGCCAGCAGCGAACAGGGGCATGGCTACACCTTC.

The chain carries TRBV6-1 and TRBJ2-1; 8 nucleotides match TRBD1. The trim removed 4 bases at V and 10 bases at J, leaving 6 bases unmatched. The CDR3 has 13 amino acids. Germline V gene data show CDR1 as MNHNS and CDR2 as SASEGT. This CDR3 reads CASSAYRGYEQFF. The DNA of the CDR3 is TGTGCCAGCAGTGCTTACAGGGGGTACGAGCAGTTCTTC.

There are a few counts of this clonotype. The chain is built from TRBV12-3 or TRBV12-4 and TRBJ2-7; 7 bases align to TRBD1. With 0 bases clipped from V and 3 bases from J, the junction kept 5 bases outside the gene matches. The CDR3 runs 15 residues. The CDR3 DNA reads as TGTGCCAGCAGTTTAGCCGGGACAGTGTTCTACGAGCAGTACTTC. Its translation: CASSLAGTVFYEQYF.

As regards this clonotype: The junction departs from germline at one end; a sequencing error may be responsible. The genes are TRBV6-1 and TRBJ2-1; D gene unclear. The CDR3 length is 13 residues. Germline V gene data show CDR1 as MNHNS and CDR2 as SASEGT. CDR3 nucleotide sequence: TGTGCCAGCGGTGAAGTTGGAAACAATGAGCAGTTCTTC. This translates into CASGEVGNNEQFF.

The chain has TRBV21-1 and TRBJ1-4; the D segment call TRBD1 is taken from the table without a DNA check. TRBV21-1 is deemed a pseudogene. The CDR3 is 14 amino acids. CDR3: CASSKPGHNEKLFF. The CDR3 nucleotides are TGTGCCAGCAGCAAACCGGGACATAATGAAAAACTGTTTTTT.

The chain joins TRBV18 to TRBJ1-5; D not certain. Trimming shortened V by 2 bases and J by 0 bases, and 8 bases separated the two germline ends. CDR1 is KGHSH and CDR2 is LQKENI in the germline V gene. The CDR3 has 15 amino acids. CDR3 coding DNA: TGTGCCAGCTCACCAGGGGTACCTAGCAATCAGCCCCAGCATTTT. This codes for CASSPGVPSNQPQHF.